This T cell receptor beta chain was observed in a study of T cell repertoires in cytomegalovirus infection. Looking at the study overall: From public TCR beta signatures came an indication of both CMV infection and matching HLA type. Regarding the study as a whole: Accumulated public TCR beta family frequency recognized individuals carrying CMV together with the relevant HLA. In two of eight donors, the top clonotype was HLA-C-restricted CMV-specific.

TCRdb recomputed calls from the reads with MiXCR, one row per CDR3 protein. Altogether roughly 200,000 distinct CDR3 sequences are present, approximately 9.7% being singletons, with the ten largest covering roughly 5.1%. Concerning this clonotype: The target antigen is unknown.

The V gene end was trimmed by 11 bases and the J gene end by 4 bases; junction bases not matched to a gene: 10. Germline lookup yields CDR1 LNHDA and CDR2 SQIVND (reference sequence). There are 13 residues in the CDR3. The chain employs TRBV19 and TRBJ1-1, with 7 nucleotides matching TRBD1. This receptor was identified in a human donor in good health (CMV status not recorded). Some clones in this sample may be carry-over from other donors' samples. Sequencing used PBMCs. The CDR3 sequence: CASHPGQSTEAFF. The CDR3 bases are TGTGCCTCACACCCGGGACAGAGCACTGAAGCTTTCTTT.